This TCR beta chain was found in a study of OX40 agonist ivuxolimab in advanced cancers. Broader study findings: Low normalized clonal expansion also occurred in some nonresponding patients. More expanded clones were seen, on average, in CD8+ T cells than in CD4+.

Libraries were prepared by immunoSEQ multiplex PCR; TCRdb keeps only in-frame clonotypes and omits some of them. The table lists about 62,000 clones, about four fifths of them singletons, with roughly 11% in the top ten. V was clipped by 1 base and J by 4 bases, with 12 bases between them. This CDR3 has 15 residues. Per the germline V gene, CDR1 is SGHVS and CDR2 is FNYEAQ. A remark on this clone: Its antigen is currently unknown.

The material was CD4+ or CD8+ T cells sorted from blood, obtained in a trial of the OX40 agonist ivuxolimab. The chain links TRBV7-6 to TRBJ2-3, with D perhaps being TRBD1 or TRBD2 (5 bases each). The TCR originated in an adult with an advanced solid tumor such as melanoma, head and neck, liver or kidney cancer. CDR3 sequence: CASSLGKGRADTQYF. The CDR3 DNA reads TGTGCCAGCAGCTTAGGGAAGGGACGGGCAGATACGCAGTATTTT.